These 18 T cell receptor beta chains share one sample of origin, sequenced in a study of blood T cell repertoires in COVID-19. Sequencing was performed with immunoSEQ multiplex PCR; in TCRdb, only in-frame clones are kept and a portion is missing. The data hold around 190,000 clones, with 65% to 90% observed a single time. The sample was peripheral blood. These receptors came from a human donor in a cohort sampled during active COVID-19.

To note about this clone: This specimen includes other DNA sequences encoding the same CDR3. The rearrangement links TRBV19 to TRBJ2-7, with 7 bases lining up with TRBD1. Germline V gene sequence: CDR1 LNHDA, CDR2 SQIVND (reference sequence). V lost 4 bases and J lost 4; bases outside the gene matches: 1. The length of the CDR3 is 12 residues. CDR3 sequence: CASSNRGYEQYF. As DNA, the CDR3 is TGTGCCAGTAGTAACAGGGGATACGAGCAGTACTTC.

The chain joins TRBV6-5 to TRBJ2-7; 10 bases map to TRBD2. V shed 6 bases, J shed 0 bases, and the junction held 5 bases outside the gene matches. Germline CDR1 MNHEY, CDR2 SVGAGI. This CDR3 comprises 15 residues. The CDR3 protein is CASRQREGISYEQYF. The DNA for the CDR3 is TGTGCCAGCAGGCAGCGGGAGGGTATCTCCTACGAGCAGTACTTC.

The rearrangement joins TRBV27 to TRBJ1-4, with a possible D match to TRBD1 (6 bases). The V gene's germline CDR1 is MNHEY and CDR2 SMNVEV (reference sequence). CDR3 size: 15 residues. Trimming removed 0 bases from V and 8 bases from J, with 13 bases in between. Here the CDR3 DNA reads TGTGCCAGCAGTTTATCGAACTATAGGGGGGAAAAACTGTTTTTT. It is translated as CASSLSNYRGEKLFF.

This clone showed up just a few times. The genes are TRBV3-1 (or the pseudogene TRBV3-2) and TRBJ1-6; the D gene is possibly TRBD1 (6 bases). Trimming removed 5 bases at V and 5 bases at J, with 10 bases between. CDR1 is LGHDT, CDR2 YNNKEL, per germline (reference sequence). The CDR3 totals 14 residues. The CDR3 DNA is TGTGCCAGCAGCTTTAGACAGGATAATTCACCCCTCCACTTT. It yields the protein CASSFRQDNSPLHF.

The chain employs TRBV7-9 and TRBJ1-1, with D perhaps matching TRBD1 (5 bases). V dropped 4 bases and J dropped 7 bases, with 13 bases sitting between them. CDR3 length: 13 amino acids. Germline CDR1 is SEHNR and CDR2 is FQNEAQ (reference sequence). The chain's CDR3 is CASSSRWGGEAFF. The CDR3, as DNA: TGTGCCAGCAGCTCTAGGTGGGGCGGTGAAGCTTTCTTT.

V and J are TRBV6-6 and TRBJ2-5, with D tentatively TRBD2 (6 bases). Trimming pared 8 bases from V and 3 bases from J, leaving 16 bases between. The CDR3 runs 14 residues. From germline, CDR1 is MNHNY and CDR2 SVGAGI (reference sequence). CDR3 in amino acids: CASSPTSREETQYF. CDR3 in DNA: TGTGCCAGCTCTCCTACTAGCCGGGAAGAGACCCAGTACTTC.

The chain is built from TRBV28 and TRBJ1-5; D is possibly TRBD1 (6 bases). Trimming pared 7 bases from V and 0 bases from J, leaving 22 bases between. Germline V gene data show CDR1 as MDHEN and CDR2 as SYDVKM. CDR3 length: 18 residues. This CDR3 is CASITGQSGVVSNQPQHF. The CDR3 DNA is TGTGCCAGCATTACCGGACAGTCTGGAGTGGTTAGCAATCAGCCCCAGCATTTT. Full variable domain (remainder filled in from reference TRBV28 and TRBJ1-5): DVKVTQSSRYLVKRTGEKVFLECVQDMDHENMFWYRQDPGLGLRLIYFSYDVKMKEKGDIPEGYSVSREKKERFSLILESASTNQTSMYLCASITGQSGVVSNQPQHFGDGTRLSIL.

The V and J genes are TRBV6-5 and TRBJ2-7, with 7 bases lining up with TRBD2. The CDR3 is made up of 16 amino acids. Looked up from germline, CDR1 is MNHEY and CDR2 is SVGAGI. V gave up 2 bases and J gave up 2 bases; unmatched junction bases: 9. CDR3 sequence (DNA): TGTGCCAGCAGTTACGGTCCGGGGGGTCGAACCTACGAGCAGTACTTC. Protein: CASSYGPGGRTYEQYF.

CDR3 in DNA: TGCGCCAGCAGCCCAGGCGGGGTCACTGAAGCTTTCTTT. Protein: CASSPGGVTEAFF. The V and J genes are TRBV4-3 and TRBJ1-1; D unresolved. V was trimmed by 4 bases and J by 4 bases, leaving 10 bases between them. This CDR3 contains 13 residues. CDR1 and CDR2 from the germline V gene are LGHNA and YSLEER.

The rearrangement links TRBV5-1 to TRBJ1-3; 10 bases agree with TRBD1. V lost 4 bases, J lost 4 bases, and 5 bases stayed unmatched. The CDR3 length is 15 residues. Germline CDR1 is SGHRS and CDR2 is YFSETQ. The CDR3 DNA follows: TGCGCCAGCAGCAGGGGACAGGGGAAAGGAAACACCATATATTTT. This translates into CASSRGQGKGNTIYF.

The rearrangement joins TRBV11-2 to TRBJ1-2, with D maybe TRBD1 (5 bases). V was cut by 6 bases and J by 7 bases, with 21 bases left in between. The germline V gene has CDR1 SGHAT and CDR2 FQNNGV. The CDR3 runs 15 residues. The CDR3 DNA sequence: TGTGCCAGCAGTCGCCTATCGGGGGAAAGGCGTGGCTACACCTTC. Amino acid sequence: CASSRLSGERRGYTF.

The chain employs TRBV11-2 and TRBJ1-5; 8 bases fit TRBD1. This CDR3 contains 15 residues. Looked up from germline, CDR1 is SGHAT and CDR2 is FQNNGV. The V segment lost 5 bases and the J segment 7 bases; nucleotides outside the gene matches: 10. The CDR3: CASSPGTGFGQPQHF. The CDR3 coding sequence is TGTGCCAGCAGCCCGGGGACAGGATTCGGGCAGCCCCAGCATTTT. The whole variable domain, remainder taken from reference TRBV11-2 and TRBJ1-5, is EAGVAQSPRYKIIEKRQSVAFWCNPISGHATLYWYQQILGQGPKLLIQFQNNGVVDDSQLPKDRFSAERLKGVDSTLKIQPAKLEDSAVYLCASSPGTGFGQPQHFGDGTRLSIL.

The chain has TRBV21-1 and TRBJ1-5; TRBD1 reflects the table's D call only, with no check against the DNA. TRBV21-1 is noted as a pseudogene. CDR3 length: 16 amino acids. CDR3 coding DNA: TGTGCCAGCAGCAAAGCGCCGGGACAGCGCTATCAGCCCCAGCATTTT. This sequence encodes CASSKAPGQRYQPQHF.

The CDR3 nucleotides are TGCGCCAGCAGTATTGGACAAGGGGACATGAACACTGAAGCTTTCTTT. It encodes CASSIGQGDMNTEAFF. The V gene is TRBV10-2, the J gene TRBJ1-1; D might be TRBD1 (6 bases). Between the trimmed V and J ends, which lost 5 bases and 0 bases, there was a span of 16 bases. Germline V gene sequence: CDR1 WSHSY, CDR2 SAAADI. The length of the CDR3 is 16 residues.

The chain employs TRBV19 and TRBJ2-7, with 8 positions matching TRBD1. Per the germline V gene, CDR1 is LNHDA and CDR2 is SQIVND (reference sequence). This CDR3 has 15 amino acids. V lost 3 bases to trimming and J lost 7 bases; unmatched junction nucleotides: 11. For the CDR3, the DNA is TGTGCCAGTAGTATGCGAACAGGGGGTCTGGGGGAGCAGTACTTC. Translation: CASSMRTGGLGEQYF.

The chain joins TRBV7-9 to TRBJ2-1; 7 positions match TRBD1. Germline CDR1 reads SEHNR; CDR2 reads FQNEAQ (reference sequence). V shed 5 bases, J shed 8 bases, and the junction held 9 bases outside the gene matches. This CDR3 comprises 14 residues. The CDR3 DNA sequence: TGTGCCAGCAGCAAAACAGGGGATTGGCATGAGCAGTTCTTC. Its translation is CASSKTGDWHEQFF.

Concerning this clone: This CDR3 is also generated by other DNA sequences in the sample. V is TRBV7-2 and J is TRBJ1-1; D perhaps matches TRBD1 (5 bases). This CDR3 comprises 13 residues. The germline V gene has CDR1 SGHTA and CDR2 FQGNSA. V was cut by 2 bases and J by 1 base, with 5 bases left in between. The CDR3 sequence: CASSLRGNTEAFF. The CDR3 DNA reads TGTGCCAGCAGCTTAAGGGGGAACACTGAAGCTTTCTTT. Looking up the rest from reference TRBV7-2 and TRBJ1-1 gives the full variable domain: GAGVSQSPSNKVTEKGKDVELRCDPISGHTALYWYRQSLGQGLEFLIYFQGNSAPDKSGLPSDRFSAERTGGSVSTLTIQRTQQEDSAVYLCASSLRGNTEAFFGQGTRLTVV.

The rearrangement links TRBV5-1 to TRBJ2-7, with 10 bases identical to TRBD2. V was clipped by 0 bases and J by 3 bases; unmatched bases: 6. From germline, CDR1 is SGHRS and CDR2 YFSETQ. This CDR3 spans 16 amino acids. The CDR3 region has the DNA TGCGCCAGCAGCTTGGAAGCTAGCGGGAGATACTACGAGCAGTACTTC. It specifies CASSLEASGRYYEQYF. The full variable domain, with the rest looked up from reference TRBV5-1 and TRBJ2-7, is KAGVTQTPRYLIKTRGQQVTLSCSPISGHRSVSWYQQTPGQGLQFLFEYFSETQRNKGNFPGRFSGRQFSNSRSEMNVSTLELGDSALYLCASSLEASGRYYEQYFGPGTRLTVT.